A selection of T cell receptor beta chains follows, all from one sample in a study of cytomegalovirus exposure and HLA in healthy donors. The assay was immunoSEQ multiplex PCR, and TCRdb's table has in-frame clones only and misses some. Counted here are roughly 88,000 clones, roughly 69% occurring once; the ten biggest clones make up 2.5% to 3%. Material for sequencing was PBMCs. The origin of the receptors is a middle-aged man in good health and CMV-seronegative. CDR3s include the opening cysteine and the closing phenylalanine or tryptophan. The D gene is left open where the match is weak. Clone size is stated in some rows and not others, as once, few, many or a class when expanded.

v_gene	abundance	j_gene	d_gene	CDR3aa	CDR3nt
TRBV19	NA	TRBJ1-1	TRBD1	CASSDRAADPRAFF	TGTGCCAGTAGTGACAGGGCAGCAGACCCGAGAGCTTTCTTT
TRBV7-8	once	TRBJ1-2	NA	CASSFQGINYGYTF	TGTGCCAGCAGCTTCCAGGGTATTAACTATGGCTACACCTTC
TRBV7-6	NA	TRBJ2-5	NA	CASSFGGEIGQYF	TGTGCCAGCAGCTTCGGAGGGGAGATAGGCCAGTACTTC
TRBV5-4	NA	TRBJ2-5	NA	CASSLHQETQYF	TGTGCCAGCAGCTTGCATCAAGAGACCCAGTACTTC
TRBV2	NA	TRBJ1-2	NA	CASDRSNYGYTF	TGTGCCAGCGACAGGTCCAACTATGGCTACACCTTC
TRBV30	NA	TRBJ1-3	NA	CAWGRAGNTIYF	TGTGCCTGGGGCAGGGCAGGAAACACCATATATTTT
TRBV5-1	NA	TRBJ1-2	TRBD1	CASSRTSPGQGANGYTF	TGCGCCAGCAGCCGAACCTCACCGGGACAGGGGGCTAATGGCTACACCTTC
TRBV10-3	NA	TRBJ2-1	TRBD2	CAISESRGERDNEQFF	TGTGCCATCAGTGAGTCTCGGGGGGAGAGGGACAATGAGCAGTTCTTC
TRBV5-1	NA	TRBJ1-1	TRBD1	CASSLQGGYTEAFF	TGCGCCAGCAGCCTCCAGGGGGGATACACTGAAGCTTTCTTT
TRBV27	NA	TRBJ2-1	NA	CASSPNWRDSSYNEQFF	TGTGCCAGCAGTCCCAATTGGAGGGATAGCTCCTACAATGAGCAGTTCTTC
TRBV5-1	once	TRBJ2-7	NA	CASSLAVEQYF	TGCGCCAGCAGCTTGGCCGTCGAGCAGTACTTC
TRBV5-1	NA	TRBJ1-6	NA	CASSLTGFNSPLHF	TGCGCCAGCAGCTTGACAGGGTTTAATTCACCCCTCCACTTT
TRBV18	NA	TRBJ1-2	NA	CASSPRTHEGGYTF	TGTGCCAGCTCACCACGGACCCACGAGGGTGGCTACACCTTC
TRBV6-5	NA	TRBJ2-6	NA	CASRIQGTGANVLTF	TGTGCCAGCAGGATACAGGGAACAGGGGCCAACGTCCTGACTTTC
TRBV5-1	NA	TRBJ2-2	NA	CASSLGIPSQGTGELFF	TGCGCCAGCAGCTTGGGTATTCCCAGTCAGGGTACCGGGGAGCTGTTTTTT
TRBV5-5	few	TRBJ2-2	TRBD2	CASRPGLAYGELFF	TGTGCCAGCAGACCGGGACTAGCGTACGGGGAGCTGTTTTTT
TRBV7-2	NA	TRBJ2-7	NA	CASSRSPGELYEQYF	TGTGCCAGCAGCCGATCCCCAGGCGAGCTGTACGAGCAGTACTTC
TRBV2	few	TRBJ2-1	NA	CASKAGLTYNEQFF	TGTGCCAGCAAGGCGGGACTGACTTACAATGAGCAGTTCTTC
TRBV4-3	NA	TRBJ1-1	NA	CASSQIGGRGAFF	TGCGCCAGCAGCCAAATCGGTGGTCGGGGAGCTTTCTTT
TRBV9	NA	TRBJ2-3	TRBD2	CASSLLGDGGALDTQYF	TGTGCCAGCAGCCTCCTTGGGGACGGGGGGGCCTTAGATACGCAGTATTTT
TRBV7-9	NA	TRBJ1-1	NA	CASSSTVNTEAFF	TGTGCCAGCAGTTCCACAGTGAACACTGAAGCTTTCTTT
TRBV5-4	few	TRBJ1-5	NA	CASSHGDRSGTQHF	TGTGCCAGCAGTCATGGAGACAGGTCGGGGACCCAGCATTTT
TRBV4-2	NA	TRBJ1-5	NA	CASSLSTMGNQPQHF	TGTGCCAGCTCCCTAAGCACGATGGGCAATCAGCCCCAGCATTTT
TRBV25-1	once	TRBJ2-1	TRBD1	CASAGGRSSYNEQFF	TGTGCCAGCGCAGGGGGTCGGAGCTCCTACAATGAGCAGTTCTTC
TRBV11-3	NA	TRBJ1-2	NA	CASSPSSNYGYTF	TGTGCCAGCAGTCCGTCTTCTAACTATGGCTACACCTTC
TRBV29-1	NA	TRBJ1-2	TRBD1	CSVRPGQVYGYTF	TGCAGCGTTCGCCCGGGACAGGTCTATGGCTACACCTTC
TRBV11-1	NA	TRBJ1-6	TRBD1	CASSLNRGGSPLHF	TGTGCCAGCAGCTTAAACAGGGGTGGGTCACCCCTCCACTTT
TRBV14	NA	TRBJ1-4	NA	CASSLGRGGNEKLFF	TGTGCCAGCAGCCTGGGACGAGGGGGTAATGAAAAACTGTTTTTT
TRBV7-9	NA	TRBJ2-1	TRBD2	CASSLIGGSGDHNEQFF	TGTGCCAGCAGCTTAATAGGCGGTAGCGGGGATCACAATGAGCAGTTCTTC
TRBV4-3	few	TRBJ1-5	TRBD1	CATRHHRGFNQPQHF	TGCGCCACCAGGCACCACAGGGGCTTTAATCAGCCCCAGCATTTT
TRBV9	NA	TRBJ2-3	NA	CASSVVSSTDTQYF	TGTGCCAGCAGCGTAGTCAGTAGCACAGATACGCAGTATTTT
TRBV11-3	NA	TRBJ2-2	TRBD1	CASSPWTGPTNTGELFF	TGTGCCAGCAGCCCCTGGACAGGACCAACGAACACCGGGGAGCTGTTTTTT
TRBV4-1	NA	TRBJ2-5	TRBD2	CASSRGLAGKQETQYF	TGCGCCAGCAGCCGCGGACTAGCGGGGAAGCAAGAGACCCAGTACTTC
TRBV6-1	NA	TRBJ1-1	TRBD1	CASSKLRGLGTEAFF	TGTGCCAGCAGTAAACTCAGGGGGCTGGGGACTGAAGCTTTCTTT
TRBV2	NA	TRBJ2-7	NA	CASRVPVFYEQYF	TGTGCCAGCAGAGTCCCGGTCTTTTACGAGCAGTACTTC
TRBV9	few	TRBJ1-3	NA	CASSVSTAGNTIYF	TGTGCCAGCAGCGTATCCACGGCTGGAAACACCATATATTTT
TRBV4-2	NA	TRBJ2-1	TRBD2	CASSPKGLEYGEQFF	TGTGCCAGCAGCCCCAAGGGACTAGAATATGGTGAGCAGTTCTTC
TRBV5-1	NA	TRBJ1-2	TRBD1	CASSFGQGVTYYGYTF	TGCGCCAGCAGCTTTGGACAGGGGGTCACCTACTATGGCTACACCTTC
TRBV2	NA	TRBJ2-5	NA	CASSLTRLETQYF	TGTGCCAGCAGCCTGACTAGATTAGAGACCCAGTACTTC
TRBV5-1	NA	TRBJ2-1	TRBD1	CASSLVGDRAYNEQFF	TGCGCCAGCAGCCTGGTGGGTGACAGGGCCTACAATGAGCAGTTCTTC
TRBV30	NA	TRBJ2-7	TRBD1	CAWSVRPGGTYEQYF	TGTGCCTGGAGTGTACGGCCAGGGGGAACCTACGAGCAGTACTTC
TRBV19	once	TRBJ2-3	NA	CASSLQGWGTDTQYF	TGTGCCAGTAGCCTACAGGGCTGGGGCACAGATACGCAGTATTTT
TRBV5-1	NA	TRBJ2-5	NA	CASSLAHPPQETQYF	TGCGCCAGCAGCTTGGCACATCCTCCTCAAGAGACCCAGTACTTC
TRBV6-5	NA	TRBJ1-1	NA	CASSPPGGTEAFF	TGTGCCAGCAGCCCACCGGGGGGAACTGAAGCTTTCTTT
TRBV15	once	TRBJ1-2	TRBD1	CATSSPDRWGYGYTF	TGTGCCACCAGCAGCCCGGACAGGTGGGGCTATGGCTACACCTTC
TRBV5-1	few	TRBJ2-7	NA	CASSRVVQGSHEQYF	TGCGCCAGCAGCCGGGTCGTCCAGGGTAGCCACGAGCAGTACTTC
TRBV25-1	NA	TRBJ2-5	NA	CASSERGGGETQYF	TGTGCCAGCAGTGAAAGGGGAGGGGGTGAGACCCAGTACTTC
TRBV19	NA	TRBJ1-6	NA	CASTTRADSPLHF	TGTGCCAGTACCACCAGGGCAGATTCACCCCTCCACTTT
TRBV7-9	NA	TRBJ1-6	NA	CASSLAGSYNSPLHF	TGTGCCAGCAGCTTAGCTGGCAGCTATAATTCACCCCTCCACTTT
TRBV7-2	NA	TRBJ2-5	TRBD2	CASSLGGGAETQYF	TGTGCCAGCAGCTTGGGCGGGGGGGCTGAGACCCAGTACTTC
TRBV23-1	NA	TRBJ2-2	NA	CASSQSARTGELFF	TGCGCCAGCAGTCAATCAGCTAGGACCGGGGAGCTGTTTTTT
TRBV25-1	once	TRBJ2-1	NA	CASSPWDGQNEQFF	TGTGCCAGCAGCCCCTGGGACGGACAGAATGAGCAGTTCTTC
TRBV7-2	few	TRBJ1-2	NA	CASSLAGGYGYTF	TGTGCCAGCAGCTTAGCAGGGGGCTATGGCTACACCTTC
TRBV28	NA	TRBJ1-5	NA	CASSLRGVGAQHF	TGTGCCAGCAGTCTCCGGGGGGTGGGGGCCCAGCATTTT
TRBV27	NA	TRBJ2-1	NA	CASSLQTTTLTYNEQFF	TGTGCCAGCAGTCTGCAAACTACGACCCTAACCTACAATGAGCAGTTCTTC
TRBV7-2	once	TRBJ1-6	NA	CASSLSWGGSPLHF	TGTGCCAGCAGCTTAAGTTGGGGAGGGTCACCCCTCCACTTT
TRBV5-8	few	TRBJ2-3	NA	CASSAFGGDTQYF	TGTGCCAGCAGCGCCTTCGGCGGAGATACGCAGTATTTT
TRBV29-1	NA	TRBJ2-7	NA	CSVVWGGPSYEQYF	TGCAGCGTTGTCTGGGGAGGCCCTTCCTACGAGCAGTACTTC
TRBV5-1	NA	TRBJ2-2	NA	CASSFRGNTGELFF	TGCGCCAGCAGCTTCCGAGGGAACACCGGGGAGCTGTTTTTT
TRBV29-1	NA	TRBJ2-5	TRBD1	CSFTGGQETQYF	TGCAGCTTCACAGGGGGCCAAGAGACCCAGTACTTC